The clone carrying this TCR beta chain appeared many times. Its antigen is unknown. This specimen comes from a study of T cells in Graves' hyperthyroidism and ophthalmopathy. Broader study findings: Using 13 V-J features, a model discriminated ophthalmopathy from stable hyperthyroidism.

Diagnoses used clinical symptoms, serum thyroxine and TRAb, thyroid ultrasound and orbital computed tomography. TCR beta CDR3 regions were amplified from RNA. HTBI primers were used for first-round RT-PCR of the TCR CDR3. TCRdb fed the multiplex PCR reads into MiXCR, producing one record per CDR3 protein. The table records approximately 570,000 distinct CDR3 sequences, approximately 20% of them present only once. Trimming removed 6 bases from V and 5 bases from J; junction bases left unmatched: 9. Per germline, CDR1 SGHAT and CDR2 FQNNGV. The CDR3 length is 15 residues. The chain combines TRBV11-2 with TRBJ2-5, with TRBD1 matching 10 bases. This receptor was taken from a man between 35 and 55 years old with Graves' ophthalmopathy. The sample comprised blood. The CDR3 reads CASSGTGVVLETQYF. The CDR3 DNA sequence: TGTGCCAGCAGTGGGACAGGGGTGGTCTTGGAGACCCAGTACTTC.